This T cell receptor (beta chain) comes out of a study of cytomegalovirus exposure and HLA in healthy donors. Across the whole study: There were 300 to 400 genotyped donors. Of these, roughly 80% fell in the genetic ancestry cluster associated with self-reported Caucasian donors. Study-wide points: Exclusion as indistinguishable affected some V segments, including TRBV6-2 and TRBV6-3. Analyzed later, most CMV-associated TCR beta chains appeared HLA-restricted. Most subjects' HLA-A and HLA-B alleles were reportedly predicted from TCR beta sequences.

V dropped 1 base and J dropped 3; count of bases not matched to a gene: 6. The CDR3 is 16 residues long. Germline V gene sequence: CDR1 MNHNS, CDR2 SASEGT. The study ran its PCR with 60 Vbeta and 13 Jbeta primers. The method was immunoSEQ multiplex PCR; TCRdb's version includes in-frame clones alone and lacks a portion of them. The sample lists fewer than 130,000 clones, roughly 70% seen once, with roughly a tenth in the top ten. Concerning this clone: Its antigen is unknown.

The source material was PBMCs. The chain has TRBV6-1 and TRBJ1-5; 7 nucleotides line up with TRBD1. This receptor was obtained from a man aged 35 to 55 in good health and CMV-seropositive. CDR3 in amino acids: CASSEVGTAFNQPQHF. CDR3 nucleotides: TGTGCCAGCAGTGAAGTCGGGACAGCCTTCAATCAGCCCCAGCATTTT.